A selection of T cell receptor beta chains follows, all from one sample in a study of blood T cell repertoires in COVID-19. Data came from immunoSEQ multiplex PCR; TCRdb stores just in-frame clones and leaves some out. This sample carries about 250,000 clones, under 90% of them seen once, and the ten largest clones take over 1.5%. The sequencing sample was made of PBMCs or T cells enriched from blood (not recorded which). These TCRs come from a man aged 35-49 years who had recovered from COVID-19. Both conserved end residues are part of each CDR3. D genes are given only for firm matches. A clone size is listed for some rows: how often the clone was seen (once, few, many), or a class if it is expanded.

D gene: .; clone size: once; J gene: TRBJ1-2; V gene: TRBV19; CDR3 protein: CASTPAGIHGYTF; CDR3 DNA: TGTGCCAGTACCCCGGCCGGGATACATGGCTACACCTTC
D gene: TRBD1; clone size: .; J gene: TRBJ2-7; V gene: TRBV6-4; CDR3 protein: CASEPGTGELHEQYF; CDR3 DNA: TGTGCCAGCGAACCCGGGACAGGGGAACTCCACGAGCAGTACTTC
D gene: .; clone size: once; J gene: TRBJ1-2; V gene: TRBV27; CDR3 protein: CASSFLGLSDYGYTF; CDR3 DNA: TGTGCCAGCAGTTTTTTGGGACTGAGTGACTATGGCTACACCTTC
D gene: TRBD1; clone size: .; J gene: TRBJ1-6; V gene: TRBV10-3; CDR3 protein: CAINPGGGDSPLHF; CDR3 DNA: TGTGCCATCAATCCAGGGGGTGGGGATTCACCCCTCCACTTT
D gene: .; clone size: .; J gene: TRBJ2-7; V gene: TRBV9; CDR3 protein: CASSERGSREQYF; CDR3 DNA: TGTGCCAGCAGCGAGAGAGGGAGCCGCGAGCAGTACTTC
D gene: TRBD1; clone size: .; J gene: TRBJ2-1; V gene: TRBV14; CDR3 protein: CASSLGQGDEQFF; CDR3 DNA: TGTGCCAGCAGCCTAGGACAGGGCGATGAGCAGTTCTTC
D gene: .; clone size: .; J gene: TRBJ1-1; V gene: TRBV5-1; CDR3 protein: CASSSTGSVNTEAFF; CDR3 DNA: TGCGCCAGCAGCTCCACTGGGAGCGTGAACACTGAAGCTTTCTTT
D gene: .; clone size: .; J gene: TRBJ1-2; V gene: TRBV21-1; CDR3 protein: CASSKKRSGYTF; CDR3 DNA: TGTGCCAGCAGCAAAAAACGGTCTGGCTACACCTTC
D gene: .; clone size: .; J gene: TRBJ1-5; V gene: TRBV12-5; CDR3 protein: CASALGVISQPQHF; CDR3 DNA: TGTGCTAGTGCTCTCGGGGTAATTAGTCAGCCCCAGCATTTT
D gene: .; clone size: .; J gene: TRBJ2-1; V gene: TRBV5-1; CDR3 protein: CASSPRWSSYNEQFF; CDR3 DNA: TGCGCCAGCAGCCCCCGTTGGAGCTCCTACAATGAGCAGTTCTTC
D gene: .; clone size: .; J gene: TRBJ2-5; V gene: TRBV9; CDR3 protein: CASSTDTGFGTQYF; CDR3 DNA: TGTGCCAGCAGCACGGACACAGGGTTTGGGACCCAGTACTTC
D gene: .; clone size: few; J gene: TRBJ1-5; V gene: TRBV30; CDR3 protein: CAWSVHGGAGNQPQHF; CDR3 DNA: TGTGCCTGGAGTGTACATGGGGGGGCCGGCAATCAGCCCCAGCATTTT
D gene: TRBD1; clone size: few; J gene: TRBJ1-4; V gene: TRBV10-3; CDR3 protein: CAISGDRDTEKLFF; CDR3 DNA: TGTGCCATCAGTGGGGACAGGGATACTGAAAAACTGTTTTTT
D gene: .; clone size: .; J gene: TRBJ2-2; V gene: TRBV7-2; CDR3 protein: CASSSVHTGELFF; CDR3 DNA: TGTGCCAGCAGCTCCGTCCACACCGGGGAGCTGTTTTTT
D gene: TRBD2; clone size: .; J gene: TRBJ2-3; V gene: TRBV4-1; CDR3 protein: CASSQGLAGSTDTQYF; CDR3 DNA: TGCGCCAGCAGCCAAGGTCTAGCGGGGAGTACAGATACGCAGTATTTT
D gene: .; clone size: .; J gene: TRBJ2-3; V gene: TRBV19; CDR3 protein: CATRQDSTDTQYF; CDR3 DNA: TGTGCCACTCGACAGGATAGCACAGATACGCAGTATTTT
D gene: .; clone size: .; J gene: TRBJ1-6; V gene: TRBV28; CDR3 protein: CASIPGPAVGSPLHF; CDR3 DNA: TGTGCCTCAATTCCCGGACCAGCGGTCGGTTCACCCCTCCACTTT
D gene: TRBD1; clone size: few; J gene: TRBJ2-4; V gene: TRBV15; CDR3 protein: CATSRDRGRRGLNIQYF; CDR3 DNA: TGTGCCACCAGCAGAGACAGGGGGCGCAGGGGGTTAAACATTCAGTACTTC
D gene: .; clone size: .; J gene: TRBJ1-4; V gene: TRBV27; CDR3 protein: CASSWGTKGEKLFF; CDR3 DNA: TGTGCCAGCAGTTGGGGGACAAAGGGTGAAAAACTGTTTTTT
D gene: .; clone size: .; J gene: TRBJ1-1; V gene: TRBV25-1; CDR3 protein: CASSEGVNTEAFF; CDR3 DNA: TGTGCCAGCAGTGAGGGAGTGAACACTGAAGCTTTCTTT
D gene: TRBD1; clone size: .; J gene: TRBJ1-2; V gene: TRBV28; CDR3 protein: CASSLMTGAFGGYTF; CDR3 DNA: TGTGCCAGCAGTTTAATGACAGGGGCGTTTGGTGGCTACACCTTC
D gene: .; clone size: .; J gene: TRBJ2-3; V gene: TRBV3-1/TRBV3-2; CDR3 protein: CASSPGYGTDTQYF; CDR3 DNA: TGTGCCAGCAGCCCGGGTTACGGGACAGATACGCAGTATTTT
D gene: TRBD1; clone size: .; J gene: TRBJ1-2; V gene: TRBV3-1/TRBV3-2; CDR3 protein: CASSEGAGGYTF; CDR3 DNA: TGTGCCAGCAGCGAGGGGGCGGGTGGCTACACCTTC
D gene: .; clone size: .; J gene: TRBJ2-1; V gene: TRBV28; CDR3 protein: CASSFRGLNYNEQFF; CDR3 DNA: TGTGCCAGCAGTTTCCGGGGGTTAAACTACAATGAGCAGTTCTTC
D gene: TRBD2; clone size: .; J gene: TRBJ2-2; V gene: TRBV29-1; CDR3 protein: CSAALAGDGELFF; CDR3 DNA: TGCAGCGCCGCGCTAGCGGGAGACGGGGAGCTGTTTTTT
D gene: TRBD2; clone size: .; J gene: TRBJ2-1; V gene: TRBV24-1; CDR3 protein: CATSDPTSGGAQFF; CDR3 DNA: TGTGCCACCAGTGACCCCACTAGCGGGGGGGCCCAGTTCTTC
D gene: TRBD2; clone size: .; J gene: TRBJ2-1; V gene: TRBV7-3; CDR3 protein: CASGLAGGTYNEQFF; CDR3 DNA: TGTGCCAGCGGGTTAGCGGGGGGCACCTACAATGAGCAGTTCTTC
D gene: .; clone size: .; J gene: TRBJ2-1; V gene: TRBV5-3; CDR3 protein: CARSSPGTQRDYNEQFF; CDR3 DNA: TGTGCCAGAAGCTCGCCGGGAACACAGAGAGACTACAATGAGCAGTTCTTC
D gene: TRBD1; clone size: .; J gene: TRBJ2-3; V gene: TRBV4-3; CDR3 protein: CASSQVGTGGPDTQYF; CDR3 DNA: TGCGCCAGCAGCCAAGTGGGGACAGGGGGGCCAGATACGCAGTATTTT